This T cell receptor beta chain was recorded in a study of post-analysis software for immune sequencing data. At the level of the study: Courses of disease covered relapsing-remitting, secondary progressive and progressive-relapsing multiple sclerosis.

Unique molecular identifiers tagged the TCR beta cDNA libraries. TCRdb used MiXCR to reprocess the PCR reads, holding one entry per CDR3 protein. The sample records roughly 650,000 distinct CDR3 sequences, 55% to 60% being singletons. Sequenced sample: blood. This clonotype originated in a girl aged 2-15 years with multiple sclerosis.

The CDR3 bases are TGCAGCGCCACGACCCCCCAGGGCTACACCTTC. Translated: CSATTPQGYTF. V gene TRBV29-1 combines with J gene TRBJ1-2; D gene unclear. The CDR3 is made up of 11 amino acids. Germline V CDR1 and CDR2: SQVTM, ANQGSEA. Trimming took 7 bases from V and 8 from J, leaving 14 bases between them.